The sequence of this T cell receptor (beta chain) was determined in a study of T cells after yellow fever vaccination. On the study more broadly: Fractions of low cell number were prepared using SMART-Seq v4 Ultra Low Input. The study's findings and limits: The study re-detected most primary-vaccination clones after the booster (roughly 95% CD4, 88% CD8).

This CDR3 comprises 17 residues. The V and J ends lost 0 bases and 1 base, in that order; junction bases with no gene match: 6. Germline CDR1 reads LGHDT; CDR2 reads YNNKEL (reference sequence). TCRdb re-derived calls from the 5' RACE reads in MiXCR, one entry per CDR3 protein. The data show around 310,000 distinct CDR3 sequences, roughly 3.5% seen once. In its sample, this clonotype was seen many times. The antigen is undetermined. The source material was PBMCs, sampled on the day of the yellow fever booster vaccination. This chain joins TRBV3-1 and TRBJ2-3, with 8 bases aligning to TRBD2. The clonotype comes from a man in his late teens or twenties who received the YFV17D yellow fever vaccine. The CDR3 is CASSQDGRGAGTDTQYF. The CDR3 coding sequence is TGTGCCAGCAGCCAAGATGGGCGGGGGGCTGGCACAGATACGCAGTATTTT.